This T cell receptor beta chain emerged from a study of cytomegalovirus exposure and HLA in healthy donors (dated 2017 in TCRdb). For the study in its entirety: According to an earlier analysis of 587 of the donors, about 180 million T cells yielded 90 million to 130 million unique TCR beta sequences and approximately 300 Gb of sequence data. Approximately 300 gigabases of sequencing data and 70 million to 100 million unique TCR sequences made up an early release that covered nearly 650 HLA-typed donors. Among the roughly 430 genotyped donors, around 79% belonged to the genetic ancestry cluster associated with self-reported Caucasian donors. The aim of the study was to test whether cataloging public T cell receptors could identify signatures of past pathogen exposure. The study profiled the T cell repertoires of 500 to 800 subjects by immunosequencing and related them to cytomegalovirus serostatus. A separate validation cohort of over 95 different subjects was used in addition to the approximately 670-subject first cohort. High-throughput TCR immunosequencing, statistical association of individual TCRs with disease status, and machine learning were combined to predict cytomegalovirus infection status. In a later analysis, previously published TCR beta repertoires from about 640 donors were re-analyzed and high-resolution HLA genotyping was added so that TCR occurrence patterns could be studied. Rather than drawing on any new phenotypic data, the later analysis identified candidate immune exposures from TCR beta sequences and the way those sequences occurred across donors. An earlier analysis of approximately 630 of the donors applied high-throughput TCR beta sequencing to assess whether each TCR beta V gene segment acted as functional or pseudogenic. Donor age, sex, ethnicity and CMV serostatus were collected together with the repertoire data. A later genetic analysis used genome-wide SNP genotypes for about 65% of the roughly 670 donors, treating that subset as a discovery cohort. Every discovery cohort repertoire had been produced on one sequencing platform. HLA typing included class I and class II loci at four-digit resolution. Typing coverage differed by locus: A, B, C, DRB1 and DQB1 were typed in about 629-640 donors, DQA1 in about 500, DPA1 in 600 to 610, and DPB1 in about 450. Four or five DR-DQ haplotypes were treated as single units for association and clustering because of strong linkage in the cohort. Across around 400 genotyped donors of the cohort, an average of roughly 250,000 unique TCR beta nucleotide sequences per donor were sequenced, and approximately 17% of those sequences were non-productive.

The cohort comprised 710 or so healthy bone marrow donors. Cohort members were all nominally healthy when sampled, although unrecorded immune exposures were likely present. The donor was CMV seropositive and was included in the group of 300 or so seropositive cohort members. Every donor gave a peripheral blood sample, and the peripheral blood mononuclear cells from that sample were used for TCR beta sequencing. Genomic DNA extraction from the blood cell samples was performed with the Qiagen DNeasy Blood Extraction Kit. The library relied on the immunoSEQ multiplex PCR assay. For the multiplex PCR, a mixture combining 60 forward primers for TCR Vbeta segments and 13 reverse primers for TCR Jbeta segments was used. The CDR3 region of rearranged TCR beta genes was amplified from genomic DNA with a multiplex PCR assay. The amplified TCR beta libraries were sequenced on the Illumina HiSeq System as 87-base-pair reads. From the authors' description of their analysis: A later analysis counted approximately 76 million unique TCR beta chains across the 640 or so repertoires, and around 9.9 million of these chains were shared by at least two donors. To remove PCR and sequencing errors, raw reads were error-corrected and collapsed into unique sequences using a nearest-neighbor algorithm that merged closely related sequences. CDR3 sequences were aligned to IMGT reference sequences to assign V, D and J gene segments. For a sequence to be retained, a match of at least six nucleotides was required to both a V gene segment and a J gene segment. Rearrangements were called productive when the CDR3 lacked stop codons and stayed in frame with V and J; all others were non-productive. Following IMGT convention, CDR3 was defined as the stretch from the second conserved V-encoded cysteine to the conserved J-encoded phenylalanine. The earlier analysis of 587 of the donors excluded sequences that lacked an unambiguous match to a single V gene segment. An earlier analysis of fewer than 750 of the donors classified V segments as functional when productive rearrangements were above 56.7% and as segregating when the standard deviation between donors was above 5%. A statistical classification framework was built to diagnose cytomegalovirus status from the catalog of TCR beta chain sequences. A later analysis assigned V and J genes by comparing TCR nucleotide sequences with IMGT/GENE-DB human TR gene sequences. A later analysis assigned CDR3 sequences and most-parsimonious VDJ recombination scenarios with the TCRdist pipeline. A later analysis defined each TCR beta chain by its CDR3 amino acid sequence plus V-gene family, and excluded reads lacking a unique V-gene family. As a way to deal with suspected cross-contamination and a sequencing artifact, a later analysis dropped 640 or so nucleotide sequences that were highly shared and had low generation probability. For each public chain, a later analysis derived a clonal expansion index from normalized ranks of inferred template counts within each repertoire. A later analysis computed generation probabilities with a VDJ recombination model fitted to out-of-frame rearrangements, and checked the results against IGoR. In a later analysis, TCR-TCR, TCR-HLA and TCR-CMV co-occurrence was scored with hypergeometric tests, and a repertoire-size bias correction was applied to TCR pairs. A later analysis estimated false discovery rates by permuting HLA or CMV assignments 20 times. A later analysis grouped co-occurring TCRs with DBSCAN, adding TCRdist sequence similarity when clustering within HLA-allele-positive subsets. Repertoires with fewer than 30,000 or more than 120,000 public chains, plus five repertoires with anomalous nucleotide sharing, were excluded from co-occurrence clustering. Here the immuneACCESS table is served through TCRdb, limited to in-frame sequences with V and J called. Missing clones are a known gap in these copies; in checked studies unresolved V genes cover under half, and the rest lacks a known reason. The DNA gave D and trimming, while V, J and clone size come from that table. The sample table holds 100,000 to 150,000 clones, of which roughly 80% were seen once. Roughly 20% of the sample rests with the top ten.

What the work shows at the level of the full study, not this receptor alone: Broadly in line with IMGT annotations, most TCR beta V segments showed up in productive rearrangements about 87% or about 30% of the time in an earlier analysis of around 600 of the donors. Because the 87-base-pair reads could not distinguish some IMGT-functional V segments, including TRBV6-2 and TRBV6-3, those segments were excluded. A later analysis found that most CMV-associated TCR beta chains appeared HLA-restricted, with HLA associations seemingly driven largely by CMV exposure. According to a later genetic analysis, donors in an Asian-associated ancestry cluster had fewer N-insertions in productive TCRs than the approximately 670-donor mean. The study listed 164 TCR beta chains as associated with cytomegalovirus. Strong co-occurrence of HLA alleles, especially DR and DQ, made assigning TCR associations to individual alleles difficult. A later genetic analysis associated a missense DCLRE1C variant with V-gene and J-gene trimming of TCR beta chains, and an independent cohort replicated the association. In this cohort, only TCR beta chains were sequenced, and detectable features were limited by the absence of alpha or paired-chain data. A further reported finding was that TCR beta sequences accurately predicted the HLA-A and HLA-B alleles for most subjects in the first cohort. In both the original and validation cohorts, the classifier was reported to diagnose cytomegalovirus status with high specificity and sensitivity. The authors suggested that the approach could potentially be extended to other disease states and immunological phenotypes. Because some donors lacked HLA typing at each locus, the association tests relied only on the typed subset. According to a later analysis, TCR association rates differed among HLA loci, with DRB1 alleles showing the most associated TCRs and HLA-C alleles showing the fewest. Specific HLA alleles were associated with over 15,000 TCR beta sequences at a false discovery rate of 0.05 in a later analysis. A later analysis reported that several top co-occurrence clusters appeared linked to parvovirus B19, influenza, CMV and Epstein-Barr virus. A cluster of highly shared sequence variants was judged likely to be a technical artifact of the sequencing pipeline. While some public TCRs were present in many individuals, most TCR sequences turned up only very rarely across donors. Because counts were too low, about 15 rarely observed V segments, including chromosome 9 orphons, were left out of the earlier analysis of roughly 600 of the donors. In vitro tests confirmed that a few of the cytomegalovirus-associated TCR beta chains recognize cytomegalovirus antigens. In a later analysis, HLA-associated TCR beta chains showed more clonal expansion and lower generation probabilities than non-associated chains that were equally common. Roughly uniform sequencing depth across donors was assumed in presence/absence analyses, although this assumption may not hold. The only immune exposure information available for the cohort was CMV serostatus. Correlated functional status among segregating V segments might be attributable to linkage disequilibrium, but an unknown experimental factor could not be ruled out.

In regard to this clone: Its antigen remains unidentified. Base-call qualities are not available, and no considerably larger clone is one nucleotide away.

Looking up the germline V gene (reference sequence) yields CDR1 SGHNT and CDR2 YYREEE. Trimming at the junction amounts to 4 bases on V and 6 bases on J, and the germline ends lie 10 bases apart. Including cysteine and phenylalanine, the CDR3 has 12 amino acids. Left in the record is the CDR3 DNA by itself, 36 bases read in frame from the first base. The chain links TRBV5-4 with TRBJ1-1, with the D segment identity uncertain. The sample consisted of PBMCs. This TCR was sampled from a man younger than 35 in good health and CMV-seropositive. The CDR3 protein sequence reads: CASSDSVPEAFF. The sequenced DNA is TGTGCCAGCAGCGACTCGGTACCTGAAGCTTTCTTT.